The present TCR beta chain was sequenced within a study of cytomegalovirus exposure and HLA in healthy donors. Looking at the study overall: An earlier analysis identified under 130 million unique TCR beta sequences in 150 million to 200 million T cells.

Whole-study results and caveats: In a later analysis, the majority of CMV-associated beta chains seemingly showed HLA restriction.

A multiplex PCR was run with 60 Vbeta primers and 13 Jbeta primers. The data were produced by immunoSEQ multiplex PCR, yet TCRdb's version contains in-frame clones alone and is incomplete. The sample contains roughly 130,000 clones, roughly 82% of which appear only once. Each donor was healthy, and each was a bone marrow donor. While unrecorded immune exposures were likely, the donors were nominally healthy when sampled. CDR1 and CDR2 (germline): SGHVS, FQNEAQ. Trimming took 3 bases from V and 0 from J, leaving 9 bases between them. There are 15 residues in the CDR3. With respect to this clone: Its cognate antigen is unknown.

This chain joins TRBV7-8 and TRBJ2-1, with unresolved D. The sequence derives from a male donor in good health and CMV-seropositive. The source material was PBMCs. CDR3 coding DNA: TGTGCCAGCAGCTTTCTTTTTAGCTCCTACAATGAGCAGTTCTTC. Protein sequence: CASSFLFSSYNEQFF.